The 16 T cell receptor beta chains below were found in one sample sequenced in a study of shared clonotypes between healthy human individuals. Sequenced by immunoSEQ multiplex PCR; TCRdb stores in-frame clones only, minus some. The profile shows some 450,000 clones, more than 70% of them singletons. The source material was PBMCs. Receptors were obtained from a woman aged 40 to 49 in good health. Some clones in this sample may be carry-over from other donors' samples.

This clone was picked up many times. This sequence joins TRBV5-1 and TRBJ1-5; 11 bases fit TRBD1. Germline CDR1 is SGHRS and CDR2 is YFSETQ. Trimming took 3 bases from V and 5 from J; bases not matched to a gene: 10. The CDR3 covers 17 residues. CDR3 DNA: TGCGCCAGCAGCTCGTTGCCAGGGACAGGGGGACATCAGCCCCAGCATTTT. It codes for CASSSLPGTGGHQPQHF.

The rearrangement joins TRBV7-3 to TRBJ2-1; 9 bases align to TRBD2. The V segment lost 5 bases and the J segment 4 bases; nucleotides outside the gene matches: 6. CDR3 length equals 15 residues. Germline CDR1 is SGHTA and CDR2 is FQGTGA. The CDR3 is CASSQASGEYNEQFF. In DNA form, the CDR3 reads TGTGCCAGCAGCCAGGCTAGCGGGGAGTACAATGAGCAGTTCTTC.

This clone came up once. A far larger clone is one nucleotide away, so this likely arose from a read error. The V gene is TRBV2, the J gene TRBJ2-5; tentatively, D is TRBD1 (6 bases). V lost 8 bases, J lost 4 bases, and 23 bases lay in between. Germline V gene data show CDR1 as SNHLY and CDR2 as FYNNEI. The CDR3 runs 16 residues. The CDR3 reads CASSANTGTNGETQYF. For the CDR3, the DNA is TGTGCCAGCTCTGCCAATACAGGGACGAACGGAGAGACCCAGTACTTC. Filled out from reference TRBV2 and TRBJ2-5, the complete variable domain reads EPEVTQTPSHQVTQMGQEVILRCVPISNHLYFYWYRQILGQKVEFLVSFYNNEISEKSEIFDDQFSVERPDGSNFTLKIRSTKLEDSAMYFCASSANTGTNGETQYFGPGTRLLVL.

For the CDR3, the DNA is TGTGCCAGCAGTCGGATCCTTGGGAACAATTCACCCCTCCACTTT. It is translated as CASSRILGNNSPLHF. V usage is TRBV6-6 and J usage is TRBJ1-6; D not certain. This CDR3 contains 15 residues. Trimming removed 5 bases at V and 7 bases at J, with 15 bases between. Germline CDR1 is MNHNY and CDR2 is SVGAGI (reference sequence).

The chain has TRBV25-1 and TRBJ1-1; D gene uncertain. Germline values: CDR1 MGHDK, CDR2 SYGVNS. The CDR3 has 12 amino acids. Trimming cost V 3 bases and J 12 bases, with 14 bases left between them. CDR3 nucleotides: TGTGCCAGCAGTGAGTCTGCAGGTCTTCCTTTCTTT. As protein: CASSESAGLPFF. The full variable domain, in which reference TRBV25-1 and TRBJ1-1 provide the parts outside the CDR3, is EADIYQTPRYLVIGTGKKITLECSQTMGHDKMYWYQQDPGMELHLIHYSYGVNSTEKGDLSSESTVSRIRTEHFPLTLESARPSHTSQYLCASSESAGLPFFGQGTRLTVV.

CDR3 nucleotide sequence: TGTGCCAGCAGTGGGGCTCTAGCGGGAGGTATAGAGCAGTACTTC. This sequence encodes CASSGALAGGIEQYF. The V and J genes are TRBV25-1 and TRBJ2-7; 11 bases match TRBD2. The germline CDR1 and CDR2 sequences are MGHDK and SYGVNS. After removal of 4 bases from V and 7 bases from J, the junction contained 9 bases not matched to a gene. This CDR3 has 15 amino acids.

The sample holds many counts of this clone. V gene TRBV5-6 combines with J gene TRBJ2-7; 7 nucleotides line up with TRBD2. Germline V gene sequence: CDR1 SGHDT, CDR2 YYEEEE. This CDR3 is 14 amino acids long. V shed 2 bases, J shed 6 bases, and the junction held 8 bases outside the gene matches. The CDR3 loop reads CASSFTWGGIEQYF. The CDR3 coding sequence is TGTGCCAGCAGCTTTACCTGGGGAGGGATCGAGCAGTACTTC. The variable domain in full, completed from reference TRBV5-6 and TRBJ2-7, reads DAGVTQSPTHLIKTRGQQVTLRCSPKSGHDTVSWYQQALGQGPQFIFQYYEEEERQRGNFPDRFSGHQFPNYSSELNVNALLLGDSALYLCASSFTWGGIEQYFGPGTRLTVT.

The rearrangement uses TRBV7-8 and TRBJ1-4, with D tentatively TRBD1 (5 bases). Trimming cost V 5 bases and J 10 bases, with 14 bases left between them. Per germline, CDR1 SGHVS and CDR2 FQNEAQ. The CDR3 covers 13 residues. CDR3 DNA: TGTGCCAGCAGCCTACAGGATATCGGAAAACTGTTTTTT. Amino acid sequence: CASSLQDIGKLFF.

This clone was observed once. DNA for the CDR3: TGTGCCAGCAGTTATAATCAGGGGTGGACTGAAGCTTTCTTT. It specifies CASSYNQGWTEAFF. The chain has TRBV6-5 and TRBJ1-1, with D possibly TRBD1 on 6 matching bases. The V gene's germline CDR1 is MNHEY and CDR2 SVGAGI. The CDR3 spans 14 residues. V was clipped by 3 bases and J by 5 bases, with 13 bases between them.

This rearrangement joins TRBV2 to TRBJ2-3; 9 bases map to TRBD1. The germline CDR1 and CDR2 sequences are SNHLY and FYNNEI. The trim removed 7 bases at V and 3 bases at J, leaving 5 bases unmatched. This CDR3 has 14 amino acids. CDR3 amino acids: CASTYRGHTDTQYF. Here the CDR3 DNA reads TGTGCCAGCACCTACAGGGGGCATACAGATACGCAGTATTTT.

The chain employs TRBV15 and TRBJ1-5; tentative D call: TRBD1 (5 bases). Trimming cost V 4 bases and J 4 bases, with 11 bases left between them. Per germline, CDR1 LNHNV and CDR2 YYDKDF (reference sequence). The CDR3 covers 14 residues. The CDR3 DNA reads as TGTGCCACCAGCAAAGGGACTGGTAATCAGCCCCAGCATTTT. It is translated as CATSKGTGNQPQHF.

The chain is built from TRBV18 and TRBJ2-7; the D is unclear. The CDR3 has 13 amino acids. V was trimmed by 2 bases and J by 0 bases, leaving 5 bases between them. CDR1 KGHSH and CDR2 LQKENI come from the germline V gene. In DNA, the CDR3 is TGTGCCAGCTCACCAGAAAGCTCCTACGAGCAGTACTTC. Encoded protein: CASSPESSYEQYF.

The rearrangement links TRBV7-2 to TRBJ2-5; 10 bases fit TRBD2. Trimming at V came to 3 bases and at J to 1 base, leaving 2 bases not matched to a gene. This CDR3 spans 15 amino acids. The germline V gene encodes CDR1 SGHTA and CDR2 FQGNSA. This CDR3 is CASSFSGRSQETQYF. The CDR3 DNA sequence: TGTGCCAGCAGCTTTAGCGGGAGGTCCCAAGAGACCCAGTACTTC.

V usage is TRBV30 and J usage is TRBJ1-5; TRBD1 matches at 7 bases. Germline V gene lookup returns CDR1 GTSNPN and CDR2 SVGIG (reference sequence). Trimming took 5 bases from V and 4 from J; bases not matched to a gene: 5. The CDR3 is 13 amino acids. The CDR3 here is CAWAGTDNQPQHF. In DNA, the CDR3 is TGTGCCTGGGCCGGGACAGATAATCAGCCCCAGCATTTT. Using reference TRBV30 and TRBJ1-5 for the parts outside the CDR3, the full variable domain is SQTIHQWPATLVQPVGSPLSLECTVEGTSNPNLYWYRQAAGRGLQLLFYSVGIGQISSEVPQNLSASRPQDRQFILSSKKLLLSDSGFYLCAWAGTDNQPQHFGDGTRLSIL.

CDR3 DNA sequence: TGTGCCAGCAGCCTATTCCCGGATACGCAGTATTTT. Encoded protein: CASSLFPDTQYF. The chain carries TRBV7-9 and TRBJ2-3; D is undetermined. CDR1 and CDR2 (germline): SEHNR, FQNEAQ (reference sequence). CDR3 length equals 12 residues. The V end was cut by 5 bases, the J end by 6 bases, with 9 bases between. The complete variable domain, with remaining parts taken from reference TRBV7-9 and TRBJ2-3, reads DTGVSQNPRHKITKRGQNVTFRCDPISEHNRLYWYRQTLGQGPEFLTYFQNEAQLEKSRLLSDRFSAERPKGSFSTLEIQRTEQGDSAMYLCASSLFPDTQYFGPGTRLTVL.

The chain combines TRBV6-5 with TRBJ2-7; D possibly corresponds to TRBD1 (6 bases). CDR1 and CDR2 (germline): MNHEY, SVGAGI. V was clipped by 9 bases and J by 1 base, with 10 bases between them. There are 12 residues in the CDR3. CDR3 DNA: TGTGCCAGTAGGGACACATCCTACGAGCAGTACTTC. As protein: CASRDTSYEQYF.